The clone carrying this T cell receptor beta chain has at least ten counts. Its cognate antigen is unknown. This CDR3 has 15 residues. Trimming cost V 0 bases and J 2 bases; bases outside gene matches: 7. Germline V lookup: CDR1 SQVTM, CDR2 ANQGSEA. This entry is derived from a study of identical twins. Findings of the study overall: Fewer insertions were carried by abundant cord blood beta clonotypes, but none was seen in memory repertoires. Out-of-frame alpha sequences shared by twins were enriched for low generation probability. For monozygotic twins, models underestimated out-of-frame TCR alpha sharing.

Using its own MiXCR run on the 5' RACE reads, TCRdb lists one record per CDR3 protein. The table records 270,000 or so distinct CDR3 sequences, about 8% of them present only once. The same data also went into a second study, on yellow fever vaccine responses in identical twins. From that study: Twins reportedly appeared to share part of their vaccine T cell response while keeping part individual.

The sample was CD8+ T cells sorted from blood. The J gene is TRBJ2-7, the V gene TRBV29-1; TRBD2 agrees at 7 bases. The TCR originated in a young woman in good health. The CDR3 spells CSVEDRGVGAYEQYF. The CDR3 DNA sequence: TGCAGCGTTGAAGATCGGGGGGTGGGCGCCTACGAGCAGTACTTC.